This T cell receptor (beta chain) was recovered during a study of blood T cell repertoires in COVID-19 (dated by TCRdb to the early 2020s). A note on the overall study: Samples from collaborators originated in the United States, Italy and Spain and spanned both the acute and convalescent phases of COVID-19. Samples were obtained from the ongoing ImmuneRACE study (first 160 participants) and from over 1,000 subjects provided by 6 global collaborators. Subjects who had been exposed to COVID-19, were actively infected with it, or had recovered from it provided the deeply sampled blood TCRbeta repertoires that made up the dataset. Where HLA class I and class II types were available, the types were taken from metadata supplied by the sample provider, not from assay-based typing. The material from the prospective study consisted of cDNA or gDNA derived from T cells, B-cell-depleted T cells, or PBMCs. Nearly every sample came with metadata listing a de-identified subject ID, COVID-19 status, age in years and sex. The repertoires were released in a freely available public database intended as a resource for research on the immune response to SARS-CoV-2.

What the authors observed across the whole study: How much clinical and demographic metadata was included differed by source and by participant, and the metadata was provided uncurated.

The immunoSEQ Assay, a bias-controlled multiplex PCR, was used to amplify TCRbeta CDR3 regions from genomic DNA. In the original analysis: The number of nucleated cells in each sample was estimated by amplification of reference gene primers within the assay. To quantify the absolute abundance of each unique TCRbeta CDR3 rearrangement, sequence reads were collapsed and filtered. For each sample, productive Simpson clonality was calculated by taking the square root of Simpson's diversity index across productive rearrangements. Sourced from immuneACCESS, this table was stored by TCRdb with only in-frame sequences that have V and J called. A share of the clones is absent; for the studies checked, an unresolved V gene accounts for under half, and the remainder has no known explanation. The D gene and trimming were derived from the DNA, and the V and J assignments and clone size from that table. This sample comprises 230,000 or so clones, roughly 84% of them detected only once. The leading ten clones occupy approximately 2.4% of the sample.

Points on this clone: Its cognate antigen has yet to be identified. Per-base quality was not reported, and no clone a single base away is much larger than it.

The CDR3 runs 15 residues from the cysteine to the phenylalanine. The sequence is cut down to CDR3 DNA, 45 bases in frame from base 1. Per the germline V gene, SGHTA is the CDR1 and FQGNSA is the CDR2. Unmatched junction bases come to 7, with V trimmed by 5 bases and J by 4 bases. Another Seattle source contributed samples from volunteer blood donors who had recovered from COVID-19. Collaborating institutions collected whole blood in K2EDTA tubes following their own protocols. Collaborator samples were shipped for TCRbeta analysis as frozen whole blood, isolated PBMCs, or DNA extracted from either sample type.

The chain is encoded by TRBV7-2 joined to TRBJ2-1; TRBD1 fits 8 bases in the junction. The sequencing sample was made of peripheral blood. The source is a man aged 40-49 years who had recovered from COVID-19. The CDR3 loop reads CASSTGTGPYNEQFF. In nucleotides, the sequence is TGTGCCAGCAGCACAGGGACAGGTCCGTACAATGAGCAGTTCTTC.